This T cell receptor beta chain comes out of a study of CD8+ T cells in alopecia areata. Study at large: C3H/HeJ donors aged roughly 6-13 months with spontaneous alopecia supplied skin grafted onto 7-10-week-old female C3H/HeJ mice. Study-level results: Greater clonality was observed in lesional scalp samples, especially alopecia totalis/universalis, versus normal scalp. Besides other cells, scalp samples also yield sequences of resident alphabeta T cells from normal skin.

This clone was observed at least ten times. Its antigen remains unknown. Gene names are the mouse ones. The read stops 4 residues short of the end of the CDR3; the missing end is completed from the germline J gene. RNA extraction was followed by reverse transcription into cDNA, which acted as the sequencing template. TCRdb keeps only in-frame clones here, not all; method: immunoSEQ multiplex PCR. This sample comprises about 9,000 clones, none seen once only. The CDR3 extends over 14 amino acids. The germline gives CDR1 LGHNA, CDR2 YNLKQL (reference sequence). It was with CD4, CD8alpha, NKG2D, NKG2ACE and other markers that pooled cutaneous lymph node cells were sorted.

What was sequenced was CD8+ T cells sorted from a lymph node. The V gene is TRBV5, the J gene TRBJ2-5, with TRBD2 matching 9 bases. The TCR was taken from a C3H/HeJ mouse with alopecia areata. Strain haplotype (MHC): H2-k. CDR3 DNA, as far as it was read: TGTGCCAGCAGCCACCGACTGGGGGAAGAC. Protein: CASSHRLGED. The full CDR3 protein reads CASSHRLGEDTQYF.